A selection of T cell receptor beta chains follows, all from one sample in a study of cytotoxic CD8 clonotypes in ibrutinib-treated CLL. TCRdb keeps only in-frame clones here, not all; method: immunoSEQ multiplex PCR. The data contain 140,000 to 150,000 clones, 60% to 85% of them singletons. The sample consisted of PBMCs, taken after 24 months of ibrutinib treatment. The source is a human donor with chronic lymphocytic leukemia. The CDR3 runs from the conserved cysteine through the conserved F or W. The D gene is left open where the match is weak. Only part of the rows carry a size: once, few, many, or a class if the clone is expanded.

abundance: NA
v_gene: TRBV7-9
j_gene: TRBJ1-3
d_gene: TRBD1
CDR3aa: CASSPTGAGNTIYF
CDR3nt: TGTGCCAGCAGCCCGACAGGGGCTGGAAACACCATATATTTT

abundance: NA
v_gene: TRBV27
j_gene: TRBJ1-4
d_gene: TRBD1
CDR3aa: CASSSRGGWDEKLFF
CDR3nt: TGTGCCAGCAGTTCCAGGGGGGGTTGGGATGAAAAACTGTTTTTT

abundance: NA
v_gene: TRBV7-9
j_gene: TRBJ1-2
d_gene: NA
CDR3aa: CASSTRAVGYTF
CDR3nt: TGTGCCAGCAGCACGCGGGCGGTCGGCTACACCTTC

abundance: NA
v_gene: TRBV6-6
j_gene: TRBJ1-2
d_gene: TRBD1
CDR3aa: CASSYSSSGGGGGYTF
CDR3nt: TGTGCCAGCAGTTACTCTAGCTCAGGGGGCGGCGGTGGCTACACCTTC

abundance: NA
v_gene: TRBV25-1
j_gene: TRBJ1-4
d_gene: NA
CDR3aa: CASSELGATNEKLFF
CDR3nt: TGTGCCAGCAGTGAACTGGGTGCAACTAATGAAAAACTGTTTTTT

abundance: NA
v_gene: TRBV5-4
j_gene: TRBJ1-1
d_gene: NA
CDR3aa: CASSLEGAGTEAFF
CDR3nt: TGTGCCAGCAGCTTGGAAGGGGCTGGGACTGAAGCTTTCTTT

abundance: NA
v_gene: TRBV11-1
j_gene: TRBJ2-5
d_gene: TRBD2
CDR3aa: CASSLAGLVGETQYF
CDR3nt: TGTGCCAGCAGCTTAGCGGGACTAGTTGGAGAGACCCAGTACTTC

abundance: NA
v_gene: TRBV5-1
j_gene: TRBJ2-1
d_gene: NA
CDR3aa: CASQGGRARDNEQFF
CDR3nt: TGCGCCAGTCAGGGGGGGCGAGCTCGCGACAATGAGCAGTTCTTC

abundance: NA
v_gene: TRBV19
j_gene: TRBJ1-1
d_gene: NA
CDR3aa: CASSIAGLTEAFF
CDR3nt: TGTGCCAGTAGTATAGCAGGGCTCACTGAAGCTTTCTTT

abundance: once
v_gene: TRBV27
j_gene: TRBJ2-3
d_gene: TRBD2
CDR3aa: CASSPRTSGDGVGSGTDTQYF
CDR3nt: TGTGCCAGCAGCCCACGGACTAGCGGGGATGGCGTGGGATCCGGCACAGATACGCAGTATTTT

abundance: NA
v_gene: TRBV5-6
j_gene: TRBJ2-3
d_gene: NA
CDR3aa: CASSFGRAADTQYF
CDR3nt: TGTGCCAGCAGCTTCGGGCGGGCCGCAGATACGCAGTATTTT

abundance: NA
v_gene: TRBV7-3
j_gene: TRBJ2-2
d_gene: NA
CDR3aa: CASSPQNTGELFF
CDR3nt: TGTGCCAGCAGCCCCCAGAACACCGGGGAGCTGTTTTTT

abundance: NA
v_gene: TRBV10-2
j_gene: TRBJ1-3
d_gene: NA
CDR3aa: CASSESSGNTIYF
CDR3nt: TGCGCCAGCAGTGAGTCCTCTGGAAACACCATATATTTT

abundance: NA
v_gene: TRBV27
j_gene: TRBJ1-4
d_gene: NA
CDR3aa: CASKKGWSNEKLFF
CDR3nt: TGTGCCAGCAAAAAAGGGTGGTCTAATGAAAAACTGTTTTTT

abundance: NA
v_gene: TRBV4-1
j_gene: TRBJ2-7
d_gene: TRBD1
CDR3aa: CASSLGTDPFGAYEQYF
CDR3nt: TGCGCCAGCAGCCTGGGGACAGACCCCTTCGGGGCCTACGAGCAGTACTTC

abundance: NA
v_gene: TRBV5-6
j_gene: TRBJ2-5
d_gene: NA
CDR3aa: CASSLGARETQYF
CDR3nt: TGTGCCAGCAGCTTGGGGGCCCGGGAGACCCAGTACTTC